This T cell receptor beta chain is drawn from a study of shared clonotypes between healthy human individuals. For the study at large: A donor's plate count was three for CD4 naive and three for CD4 memory; CD8 naive had two and CD8 memory one. Findings and limits, study-wide: Among donors, sharing of clonotypes was expected to be affected by sequencing depth. The study's rarefaction showed incomplete sorted-subset sequencing despite large depth.

V shed 0 bases and J shed 4 bases, with 7 bases lying between them. The CDR3 contains 14 residues. In germline, CDR1 is LNHNV, CDR2 YYDKDF (reference sequence). Turning to this clone: Its antigen is undetermined.

Original processing methods: Quality scores were absent from the junction-only immunoSEQ sequences, so filtering differed. Profiling relied on immunoSEQ multiplex PCR, and the TCRdb table lists in-frame clones only, not all of them. V, J and clone size are taken as reported in that table, and D and trimming were inferred from the DNA itself. The table has hundreds of thousands of clones, 98% seen once. In the naive CD8 group, cells lacked CD45RO and were positively selected for CCR7, so terminally differentiated effector memory CD45RA+ cells were left out. The J gene is TRBJ1-3, the V gene TRBV15; D remains ambiguous. The specimen sequenced was naive CD8+ T cells sorted from blood. The sequence came from a young man in good health. The CDR3 sequence: CATSREVEGNTIYF. DNA of the CDR3: TGTGCCACCAGCAGAGAGGTGGAGGGAAACACCATATATTTT.